Listed below are T cell receptor beta chains from one sample, sequenced in a study of blood T cell repertoires in COVID-19. Libraries were prepared by immunoSEQ multiplex PCR; TCRdb keeps only in-frame clonotypes and omits some of them. The table has 150,000 or so clones, about 87% seen once. Sequencing was carried out using peripheral blood. Source of these receptors: a woman in her forties or fifties with acute or convalescent COVID-19. CDR3s include the opening cysteine and the closing phenylalanine or tryptophan. A D gene is named only where the DNA matches it firmly. Only some rows state a clone size, as once, few, many or a class for expanded clones.

j_gene: TRBJ1-6
d_gene: NA
v_gene: TRBV5-4
abundance: NA
CDR3nt: TGTGCCAGCAGCACCCGAGACGGGGATGAGTCACCCCTCCACTTT
CDR3aa: CASSTRDGDESPLHF

j_gene: TRBJ1-2
d_gene: NA
v_gene: TRBV19
abundance: NA
CDR3nt: TGTGCCAGTAGTATGAGGCAGTTCTATGGCTACACCTTC
CDR3aa: CASSMRQFYGYTF

j_gene: TRBJ1-2
d_gene: NA
v_gene: TRBV6-5
abundance: NA
CDR3nt: TGTGCCAGCCGACAGGTAGAGTTAGCTAACTATGGCTACACCTTC
CDR3aa: CASRQVELANYGYTF

j_gene: TRBJ2-2
d_gene: TRBD2
v_gene: TRBV10-3
abundance: few
CDR3nt: TGTGCCATCAGGGCTAGCGGGAGCGACGGGGAGCTGTTTTTT
CDR3aa: CAIRASGSDGELFF

j_gene: TRBJ1-2
d_gene: NA
v_gene: TRBV21-1
abundance: NA
CDR3nt: TGTGCCAGCAGCAAAGCCGACAGAAACACCTTC
CDR3aa: CASSKADRNTF

j_gene: TRBJ2-7
d_gene: NA
v_gene: TRBV7-2
abundance: NA
CDR3nt: TGTGCCAGCAGCCCCCTAGGGGGAGGGCCCTACGAGCAGTACTTC
CDR3aa: CASSPLGGGPYEQYF

j_gene: TRBJ2-2
d_gene: TRBD1
v_gene: TRBV12-3/TRBV12-4
abundance: once
CDR3nt: TGTGCCAGCAGTCCGCAGGGGGCCGGGGAGCTGTTTTTT
CDR3aa: CASSPQGAGELFF

j_gene: TRBJ1-2
d_gene: TRBD1
v_gene: TRBV12-3/TRBV12-4
abundance: once
CDR3nt: TGTGCCAGCAGTTTACGACAGGGAGATGGCTACACCTTC
CDR3aa: CASSLRQGDGYTF

j_gene: TRBJ1-2
d_gene: TRBD1
v_gene: TRBV9
abundance: NA
CDR3nt: TGTGCCAGCAACCGGGACAGGGGCCTTGCTAACTATGGCTACACCTTC
CDR3aa: CASNRDRGLANYGYTF

j_gene: TRBJ1-6
d_gene: NA
v_gene: TRBV6-5
abundance: once
CDR3nt: TGTGCCAGCCATGGGAGGGGGGGAAATTCACCCCTCCACTTT
CDR3aa: CASHGRGGNSPLHF

j_gene: TRBJ1-1
d_gene: TRBD1
v_gene: TRBV19
abundance: once
CDR3nt: TGTGCCAGTAGTAGGGGACAGGGGACGACCACTGAAGCTTTCTTT
CDR3aa: CASSRGQGTTTEAFF

j_gene: TRBJ1-1
d_gene: TRBD1
v_gene: TRBV9
abundance: NA
CDR3nt: TGTGCCAGCAGCGTAGGAGGGACAGGGAACACTGAAGCTTTCTTT
CDR3aa: CASSVGGTGNTEAFF

j_gene: TRBJ2-1
d_gene: NA
v_gene: TRBV27
abundance: NA
CDR3nt: TGTGCCAGCAGTTTACTCCCAGTGCGGGGTGGGCAGTTCTTC
CDR3aa: CASSLLPVRGGQFF

j_gene: TRBJ2-3
d_gene: TRBD2
v_gene: TRBV10-1
abundance: once
CDR3nt: TGCGCCATGGAAAGCTGCGGGAGGAGGGCGGATACGCAGTATTTT
CDR3aa: CAMESCGRRADTQYF

j_gene: TRBJ2-7
d_gene: NA
v_gene: TRBV7-2
abundance: NA
CDR3nt: TGTGCCAGCAGCTTAGACGCTAACTCCATGTACGAGCAGTACTTC
CDR3aa: CASSLDANSMYEQYF

j_gene: TRBJ1-5
d_gene: TRBD1
v_gene: TRBV6-6
abundance: NA
CDR3nt: TGTGCCAGCAGTATTATGCAGGGGGCAGAGGATCAGCCCCAGCATTTT
CDR3aa: CASSIMQGAEDQPQHF

j_gene: TRBJ1-3
d_gene: NA
v_gene: TRBV21-1
abundance: NA
CDR3nt: TGTGCCAGCAGCAAGTGCGACAGGGGGTGGGGAAACACCATATATTTT
CDR3aa: CASSKCDRGWGNTIYF

j_gene: TRBJ2-1
d_gene: TRBD2
v_gene: TRBV19
abundance: NA
CDR3nt: TGTGCCAGTACCGCTAGCGGGGGTTACATCAATGAGCAGTTCTTC
CDR3aa: CASTASGGYINEQFF

j_gene: TRBJ2-1
d_gene: TRBD1
v_gene: TRBV5-4
abundance: once
CDR3nt: TGTGCCAGCAAAACAGGGGGCCCTCTCAATGAGCAGTTCTTC
CDR3aa: CASKTGGPLNEQFF

j_gene: TRBJ1-1
d_gene: NA
v_gene: TRBV19
abundance: NA
CDR3nt: TGTGCCAGTAGAATCTCGACACAGGGTTGGGGCACTGAAGCTTTCTTT
CDR3aa: CASRISTQGWGTEAFF

j_gene: TRBJ2-4
d_gene: NA
v_gene: TRBV6-2/TRBV6-3
abundance: NA
CDR3nt: TGTGCCAGCAGTTACACCTTCGGGGGACTAGCCAAAAACATTCAGTACTTC
CDR3aa: CASSYTFGGLAKNIQYF

j_gene: TRBJ2-2
d_gene: TRBD1
v_gene: TRBV6-2/TRBV6-3
abundance: NA
CDR3nt: TGTGCCAGCAGTCCGTACCGACAGGGCAGCACCGGGGAGCTGTTTTTT
CDR3aa: CASSPYRQGSTGELFF

j_gene: TRBJ2-1
d_gene: TRBD2
v_gene: TRBV3-1/TRBV3-2
abundance: NA
CDR3nt: TGTGCCAGCAGTCCTCTACTAGCGGGAGTGCGGAATGAGCAGTTCTTC
CDR3aa: CASSPLLAGVRNEQFF

j_gene: TRBJ2-1
d_gene: TRBD1
v_gene: TRBV19
abundance: NA
CDR3nt: TGTGCCAGTAGTATACGTGCGGGACAGGGCAACAATGAGCAGTTCTTC
CDR3aa: CASSIRAGQGNNEQFF

j_gene: TRBJ1-1
d_gene: NA
v_gene: TRBV24-1
abundance: NA
CDR3nt: TGTGCCACCAGGCAGACAGGTTATAACACTGAAGCTTTCTTT
CDR3aa: CATRQTGYNTEAFF

j_gene: TRBJ2-5
d_gene: NA
v_gene: TRBV11-3
abundance: NA
CDR3nt: TGTGCCAGCAGCCCCGGTCTGGGGGGGACCCAGTACTTC
CDR3aa: CASSPGLGGTQYF

j_gene: TRBJ1-1
d_gene: TRBD1
v_gene: TRBV5-1
abundance: NA
CDR3nt: TGCGCCAGCAGCTCCAGGGGGAAGGGGTCCCTCAACACTGAAGCTTTCTTT
CDR3aa: CASSSRGKGSLNTEAFF

j_gene: TRBJ1-2
d_gene: TRBD1
v_gene: TRBV10-3
abundance: NA
CDR3nt: TGTGCCATCAGTGAGGGACAGGGGAACTATGGCTACACCTTC
CDR3aa: CAISEGQGNYGYTF

j_gene: TRBJ2-4
d_gene: TRBD1
v_gene: TRBV10-1
abundance: NA
CDR3nt: TGCGCCAGCAGCCGGGACAGACGAGCCAAAAACATTCAGTACTTC
CDR3aa: CASSRDRRAKNIQYF

j_gene: TRBJ2-7
d_gene: TRBD2
v_gene: TRBV9
abundance: once
CDR3nt: TGTGCCAGCAGCACCCGGGACTATGACGAGCAGTACTTC
CDR3aa: CASSTRDYDEQYF

j_gene: TRBJ1-4
d_gene: NA
v_gene: TRBV30
abundance: NA
CDR3nt: TGTGCCTGGAGTGTACAAAGACAGCCAAATGAAAAACTGTTTTTT
CDR3aa: CAWSVQRQPNEKLFF

j_gene: TRBJ2-2
d_gene: TRBD2
v_gene: TRBV11-2
abundance: NA
CDR3nt: TGTGCCAGCAGCTTAACTCGCGGGAGGGCCACCGGGGAGCTGTTTTTT
CDR3aa: CASSLTRGRATGELFF

j_gene: TRBJ2-7
d_gene: TRBD2
v_gene: TRBV5-1
abundance: NA
CDR3nt: TGCGCCAGCAGCTTGGGGGCTAGCGGGGCTACATTCTCCTACGAGCAGTACTTC
CDR3aa: CASSLGASGATFSYEQYF

j_gene: TRBJ1-1
d_gene: TRBD1
v_gene: TRBV10-3
abundance: once
CDR3nt: TGTGCCTGTCGTGGGACAGAGAACACTGAAGCTTTCTTT
CDR3aa: CACRGTENTEAFF

j_gene: TRBJ2-7
d_gene: NA
v_gene: TRBV7-8
abundance: NA
CDR3nt: TGTGCCAGCAGCTCCCGACAGGACAGACAGCAGTACTTC
CDR3aa: CASSSRQDRQQYF

j_gene: TRBJ1-2
d_gene: NA
v_gene: TRBV4-1
abundance: once
CDR3nt: TGCGCCAGCAGCCAAGATAAAAATTGGCAATATTGGTTC
CDR3aa: CASSQDKNWQYWF

j_gene: TRBJ2-5
d_gene: TRBD2
v_gene: TRBV18
abundance: NA
CDR3nt: TGTGCCAGCTCACCGACTGTACTAGCGGGGGAAGAGACCCAGTACTTC
CDR3aa: CASSPTVLAGEETQYF

j_gene: TRBJ1-2
d_gene: NA
v_gene: TRBV21-1
abundance: NA
CDR3nt: TGTGCCAGCAGAAAAGGCACAGCTAACTATGGCTACACCTTC
CDR3aa: CASRKGTANYGYTF

j_gene: TRBJ1-5
d_gene: TRBD1
v_gene: TRBV2
abundance: NA
CDR3nt: TGTGCCAGCAGTCGGACAGGGGGCAGTCAGCCCCAGCATTTT
CDR3aa: CASSRTGGSQPQHF

j_gene: TRBJ1-2
d_gene: NA
v_gene: TRBV5-1
abundance: once
CDR3nt: TGCGCCAGCAGCTTGGAAAGAGCTAACTATGGCTACACCTTC
CDR3aa: CASSLERANYGYTF

j_gene: TRBJ1-5
d_gene: NA
v_gene: TRBV3-1/TRBV3-2
abundance: NA
CDR3nt: TGTGCCAGCAGCCAAGCTGCGGGGGGCAATCAGCCCCAGCATTTT
CDR3aa: CASSQAAGGNQPQHF

j_gene: TRBJ1-2
d_gene: TRBD1
v_gene: TRBV7-3
abundance: NA
CDR3nt: TGTGCCAGCAGTTATGACAGGGAGGATGGCTACACCTTC
CDR3aa: CASSYDREDGYTF

j_gene: TRBJ2-7
d_gene: TRBD2
v_gene: TRBV20-1
abundance: once
CDR3nt: TGCAGTGCTAGTCCTTGGACTAGCGGGGCCTACGAGCAGTACTTC
CDR3aa: CSASPWTSGAYEQYF

j_gene: TRBJ2-1
d_gene: TRBD1
v_gene: TRBV29-1
abundance: NA
CDR3nt: TGCAGCGTTGAAGGGACAGGGGCCCTCTACAATGAGCAGTTCTTC
CDR3aa: CSVEGTGALYNEQFF

j_gene: TRBJ2-5
d_gene: TRBD2
v_gene: TRBV14
abundance: NA
CDR3nt: TGTGCCAGCAGCCAACTGCTGGCTAGCGGGAGTAGAGAGACCCAGTACTTC
CDR3aa: CASSQLLASGSRETQYF

j_gene: TRBJ1-1
d_gene: TRBD1
v_gene: TRBV27
abundance: NA
CDR3nt: TGTGCCAGTACCCGACAGGGCGTGGGGAACACTGAAGCTTTCTTT
CDR3aa: CASTRQGVGNTEAFF

j_gene: TRBJ1-2
d_gene: TRBD1
v_gene: TRBV10-1
abundance: NA
CDR3nt: TGCGCCAGCAGTCCGACAGGGTTTTTTGGCTACACCTTC
CDR3aa: CASSPTGFFGYTF

j_gene: TRBJ2-1
d_gene: TRBD2
v_gene: TRBV5-1
abundance: NA
CDR3nt: TGCGCCAGCAGCTTGGAAACTAGCGGAGCCTCCTACAATGAGCAGTTCTTC
CDR3aa: CASSLETSGASYNEQFF

j_gene: TRBJ2-7
d_gene: NA
v_gene: TRBV6-5
abundance: NA
CDR3nt: TGTGCCAGCCCGGGGGATGGCTACGAGCAGTACTTC
CDR3aa: CASPGDGYEQYF

j_gene: TRBJ1-2
d_gene: TRBD1
v_gene: TRBV12-3/TRBV12-4
abundance: NA
CDR3nt: TGTGCCAGCAGCAGGACAGGGACCTATGGCTACACCTTC
CDR3aa: CASSRTGTYGYTF

j_gene: TRBJ2-1
d_gene: NA
v_gene: TRBV4-3
abundance: NA
CDR3nt: TGCGCCAGCAGCCAAGAACGCGGGATAAGGGATGAGCAGTTCTTC
CDR3aa: CASSQERGIRDEQFF

j_gene: TRBJ1-5
d_gene: TRBD1
v_gene: TRBV6-2/TRBV6-3
abundance: NA
CDR3nt: TGTGCCAGCAGTTACAACAGGGGTAGAAGTAGCAATCAGCCCCAGCATTTT
CDR3aa: CASSYNRGRSSNQPQHF

j_gene: TRBJ1-2
d_gene: TRBD1
v_gene: TRBV4-3
abundance: many
CDR3nt: TGCGCCAGCAGCCAAGAGTCGGGACAGGGGGCGCAGGGCTACACCTTC
CDR3aa: CASSQESGQGAQGYTF